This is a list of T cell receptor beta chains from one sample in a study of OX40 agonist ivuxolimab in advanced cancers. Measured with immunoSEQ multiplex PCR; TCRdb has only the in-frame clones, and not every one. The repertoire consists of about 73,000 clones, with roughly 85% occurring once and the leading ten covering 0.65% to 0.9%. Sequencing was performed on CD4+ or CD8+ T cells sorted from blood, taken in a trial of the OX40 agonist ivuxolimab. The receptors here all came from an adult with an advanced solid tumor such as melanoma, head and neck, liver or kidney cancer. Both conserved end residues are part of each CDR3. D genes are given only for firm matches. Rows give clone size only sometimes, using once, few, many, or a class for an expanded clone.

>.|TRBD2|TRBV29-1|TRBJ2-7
CSVEWLAGGEQYF
TGCAGCGTTGAGTGGTTAGCGGGAGGGGAGCAGTACTTC
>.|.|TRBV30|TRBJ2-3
CAWSPRDLYTDTQYF
TGTGCCTGGTCTCCCCGGGACTTATACACAGATACGCAGTATTTT
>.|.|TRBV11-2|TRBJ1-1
CASSLGLAEAFF
TGTGCCAGCAGCTTAGGGTTGGCTGAAGCTTTCTTT
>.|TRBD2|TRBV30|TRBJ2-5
CAWSVGFASGSETQYF
TGTGCCTGGAGTGTTGGTTTTGCTAGCGGGAGTGAGACCCAGTACTTC
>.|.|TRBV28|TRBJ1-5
CASSLPSGRGRRYNQPQHF
TGTGCCAGCAGTTTACCCTCAGGGAGGGGGAGAAGGTATAATCAGCCCCAGCATTTT
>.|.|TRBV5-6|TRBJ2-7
CASSLGDYEQYF
TGTGCCAGCAGCTTGGGCGATTACGAGCAGTACTTC
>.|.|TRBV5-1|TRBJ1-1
CASSPGVVNTEAFF
TGCGCCAGCAGCCCTGGGGTGGTGAACACTGAAGCTTTCTTT
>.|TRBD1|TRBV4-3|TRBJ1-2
CASSQGTGSLGYTF
TGCGCCAGCAGCCAAGGGACAGGATCGCTGGGCTACACCTTC
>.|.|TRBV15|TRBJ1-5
CATSRDTANNQPQHF
TGTGCCACCAGCAGAGACACAGCAAACAATCAGCCCCAGCATTTT
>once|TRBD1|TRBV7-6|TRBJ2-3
CASSLTGEDTDTQYF
TGTGCCAGCAGCTTAACAGGGGAAGACACAGATACGCAGTATTTT
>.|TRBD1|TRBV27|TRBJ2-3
CASSSPRTGGLADTQYF
TGTGCCAGCAGTTCTCCAAGGACAGGGGGGTTGGCAGATACGCAGTATTTT
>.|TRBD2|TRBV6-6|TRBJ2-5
CASGTSGAQETQYF
TGTGCCAGCGGGACTAGCGGGGCCCAAGAGACCCAGTACTTC
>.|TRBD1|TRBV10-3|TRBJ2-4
CAISGQGEAKNIQYF
TGTGCCATCAGTGGCCAGGGGGAGGCCAAAAACATTCAGTACTTC
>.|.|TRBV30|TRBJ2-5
CAWRTREETQYF
TGTGCCTGGAGGACCAGGGAAGAGACCCAGTACTTC
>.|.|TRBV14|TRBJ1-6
CASSQDPRQSFVNSPLHF
TGTGCCAGCAGCCAAGATCCGCGACAGAGCTTTGTAAATTCACCCCTCCACTTT
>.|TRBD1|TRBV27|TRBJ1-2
CASGGGTGPRGYTF
TGTGCCAGCGGGGGGGGGACAGGGCCTCGTGGCTACACCTTC
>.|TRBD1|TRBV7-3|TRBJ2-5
CASSLNAGGTGETQYF
TGTGCCAGCAGCTTAAACGCAGGGGGCACTGGAGAGACCCAGTACTTC
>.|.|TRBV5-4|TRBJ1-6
CASRPGRNNSPLHF
TGTGCCAGCAGGCCCGGGAGGAATAATTCACCCCTCCACTTT
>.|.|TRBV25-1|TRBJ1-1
CASRPVGAVTEAFF
TGTGCCAGCAGGCCCGTAGGGGCGGTCACTGAAGCTTTCTTT
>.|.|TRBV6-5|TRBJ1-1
CASSYQLNTEAFF
TGTGCCAGCAGTTATCAGTTGAACACTGAAGCTTTCTTT
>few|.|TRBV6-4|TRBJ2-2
CASRAAGQTGELFF
TGTGCCAGCCGGGCAGCAGGTCAGACCGGGGAGCTGTTTTTT
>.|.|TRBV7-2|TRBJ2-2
CASSAQRANTGELFF
TGTGCCAGCAGCGCCCAGCGGGCGAACACCGGGGAGCTGTTTTTT
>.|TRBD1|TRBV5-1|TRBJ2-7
CASSFWTGASYEQYF
TGCGCCAGCAGCTTCTGGACAGGTGCTTCCTACGAGCAGTACTTC
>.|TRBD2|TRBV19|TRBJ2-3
CASSFYSGRALNTQYF
TGTGCCAGTAGTTTCTATAGCGGGAGGGCCCTCAATACGCAGTATTTT
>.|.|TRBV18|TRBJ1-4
CASSPPSQNEKLFF
TGTGCCAGCTCACCACCTTCACAGAATGAAAAACTGTTTTTT
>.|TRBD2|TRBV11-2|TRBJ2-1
CASSLGTILSPYNEQFF
TGTGCCAGCAGCCTCGGGACTATTCTGTCTCCCTACAATGAGCAGTTCTTC
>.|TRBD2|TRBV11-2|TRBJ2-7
CASSLDSSGPYEQYF
TGTGCCAGCAGCTTAGATTCTAGCGGCCCCTACGAGCAGTACTTC
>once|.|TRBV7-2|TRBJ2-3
CASSLVRWQRSTDTQYF
TGTGCCAGCAGCTTAGTTCGCTGGCAGCGGAGCACAGATACGCAGTATTTT
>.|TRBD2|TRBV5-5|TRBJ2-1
CASSLTSGGNEQFF
TGTGCCAGCAGCTTGACTAGCGGAGGCAATGAGCAGTTCTTC
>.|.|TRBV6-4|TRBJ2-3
CASSERDRSTDTQYF
TGTGCCAGCAGTGAGAGAGACAGGAGCACAGATACGCAGTATTTT
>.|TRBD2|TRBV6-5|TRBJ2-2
CASSPSGGSTGELFF
TGTGCCAGCAGTCCCTCGGGGGGTAGCACCGGGGAGCTGTTTTTT
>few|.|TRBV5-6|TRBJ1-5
CASSLGPLVNQPQHF
TGTGCCAGCAGCTTGGGACCGCTGGTGAATCAGCCCCAGCATTTT
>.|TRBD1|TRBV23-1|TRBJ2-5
CASSQSGQGARETQYF
TGCGCCAGCAGTCAGTCGGGACAGGGGGCGAGAGAGACCCAGTACTTC
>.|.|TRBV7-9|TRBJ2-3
CASSNSDTQYF
TGTGCCAGCAGCAATTCAGATACGCAGTATTTT
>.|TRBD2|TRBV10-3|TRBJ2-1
CAISESGSGIYNEQFF
TGTGCCATCAGTGAGTCTGGTAGCGGGATCTACAATGAGCAGTTCTTC
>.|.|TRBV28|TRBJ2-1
CASKLLAGRGEQFF
TGTGCCAGCAAGCTCCTCGCCGGGAGAGGAGAGCAGTTCTTC
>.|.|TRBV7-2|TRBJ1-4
CASSLGGVANEKLFF
TGTGCCAGCAGCTTAGGGGGGGTGGCTAATGAAAAACTGTTTTTT
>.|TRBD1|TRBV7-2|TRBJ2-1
CASSQDRGSYNEQFF
TGTGCCAGCAGCCAGGACAGGGGATCATACAATGAGCAGTTCTTC
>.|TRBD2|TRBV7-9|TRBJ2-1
CASSLVLAGVIEQFF
TGTGCCAGCAGCTTAGTACTAGCGGGAGTCATCGAGCAGTTCTTC
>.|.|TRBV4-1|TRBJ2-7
CASSQSYEQYF
TGCGCCAGCAGCCAGTCCTACGAGCAGTACTTC
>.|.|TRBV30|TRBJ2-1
CAWSPEVRNEQFF
TGTGCCTGGAGTCCCGAAGTTAGGAATGAGCAGTTCTTC
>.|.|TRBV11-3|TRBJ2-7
CASSPGSAYEQYF
TGTGCCAGCAGCCCCGGGAGCGCATACGAGCAGTACTTC
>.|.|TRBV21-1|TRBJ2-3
CASRVTGRTDTQYF
TGTGCCAGCAGGGTGACAGGCCGCACAGATACGCAGTATTTT
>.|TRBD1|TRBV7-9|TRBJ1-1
CASTPQGSNTEAFF
TGTGCCAGCACCCCACAGGGGTCGAACACTGAAGCTTTCTTT
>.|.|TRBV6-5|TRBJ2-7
CASSYSGGNSYEQYF
TGTGCCAGCAGTTACTCGGGCGGGAACTCCTACGAGCAGTACTTC
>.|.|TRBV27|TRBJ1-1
CASSPYSENTEAFF
TGTGCCAGCAGCCCCTATTCTGAGAACACTGAAGCTTTCTTT
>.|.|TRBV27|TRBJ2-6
CASSPGRISGANVLTF
TGTGCCAGCAGTCCGGGACGGATCTCTGGGGCCAACGTCCTGACTTTC
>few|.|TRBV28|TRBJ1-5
CASSGGEGGRPQHF
TGTGCCAGCAGTGGAGGGGAGGGGGGAAGGCCCCAGCATTTT
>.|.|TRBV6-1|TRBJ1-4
CASRAGFTNEKLFF
TGTGCCAGCAGGGCAGGGTTCACTAATGAAAAACTGTTTTTT
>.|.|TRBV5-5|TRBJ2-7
CASSLVGGSPYEQYF
TGTGCCAGCAGCTTGGTTGGGGGATCCCCCTACGAGCAGTACTTC
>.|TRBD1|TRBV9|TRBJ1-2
CASSVAKGASYGYTF
TGTGCCAGCAGCGTAGCGAAGGGGGCAAGCTATGGCTACACCTTC
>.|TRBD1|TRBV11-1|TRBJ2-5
CASSPDRGFQETQYF
TGTGCCAGCAGCCCAGACAGGGGGTTTCAAGAGACCCAGTACTTC
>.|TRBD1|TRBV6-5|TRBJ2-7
CASSTPQGAHEQYF
TGTGCCAGCAGTACACCTCAGGGGGCCCACGAGCAGTACTTC
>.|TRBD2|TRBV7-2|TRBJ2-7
CASSLGSGRDYEQYF
TGTGCCAGCAGCTTAGGTAGCGGGAGGGACTACGAGCAGTACTTC
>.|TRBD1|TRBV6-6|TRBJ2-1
CASRGQGASNEQFF
TGTGCCAGCAGGGGACAGGGGGCGTCCAATGAGCAGTTCTTC
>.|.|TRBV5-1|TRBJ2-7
CASRGGMYEQYF
TGCGCCAGCAGGGGGGGCATGTACGAGCAGTACTTC
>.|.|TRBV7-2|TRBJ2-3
CASGTHRATDTQYF
TGTGCCAGCGGCACGCACAGGGCCACAGATACGCAGTATTTT